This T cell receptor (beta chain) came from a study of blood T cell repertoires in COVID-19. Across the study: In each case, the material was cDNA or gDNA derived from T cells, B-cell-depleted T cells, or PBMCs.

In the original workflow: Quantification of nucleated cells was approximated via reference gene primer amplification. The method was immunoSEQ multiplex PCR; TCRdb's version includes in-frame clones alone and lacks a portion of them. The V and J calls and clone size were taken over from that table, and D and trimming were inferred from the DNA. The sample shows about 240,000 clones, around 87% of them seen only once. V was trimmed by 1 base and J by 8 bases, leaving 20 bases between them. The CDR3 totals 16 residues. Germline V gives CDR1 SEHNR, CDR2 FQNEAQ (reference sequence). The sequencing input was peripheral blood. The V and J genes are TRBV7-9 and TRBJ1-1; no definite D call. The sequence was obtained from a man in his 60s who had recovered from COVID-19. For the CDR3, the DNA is TGTGCCAGCAGCTTAGTTTCGGGAGGCCGAAATGGAGAAGCTTTCTTT. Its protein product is CASSLVSGGRNGEAFF.